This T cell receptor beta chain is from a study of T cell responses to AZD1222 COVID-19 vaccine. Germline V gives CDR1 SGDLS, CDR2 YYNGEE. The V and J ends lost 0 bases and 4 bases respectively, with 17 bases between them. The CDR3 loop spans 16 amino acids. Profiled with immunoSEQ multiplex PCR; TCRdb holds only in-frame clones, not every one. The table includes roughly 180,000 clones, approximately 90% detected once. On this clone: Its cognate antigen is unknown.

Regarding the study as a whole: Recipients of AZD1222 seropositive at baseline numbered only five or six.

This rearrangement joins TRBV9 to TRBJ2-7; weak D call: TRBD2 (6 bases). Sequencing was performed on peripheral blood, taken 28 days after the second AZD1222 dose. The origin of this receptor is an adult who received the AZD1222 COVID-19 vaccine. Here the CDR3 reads CASSVGLGAGRYEQYF. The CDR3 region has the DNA TGTGCCAGCAGCGTAGGCCTCGGGGCGGGGAGGTACGAGCAGTACTTC.